The following is a TCR beta chain sequence with its context. The repertoire was sequenced with immunoSEQ multiplex PCR; TCRdb's copy has only in-frame clones and lacks some. The table records approximately 390,000 clones, around nine tenths of them present only once. This entry is derived from a study of blood T cell repertoires in COVID-19. Study-level background: Specimens from acute and convalescent COVID-19 originated in the United States, Italy and Spain.

Sequenced input: PBMCs or T cells enriched from blood (not recorded which). The sequence was obtained from a woman in her 50s who had recovered from COVID-19.

CDR3 DNA: TGTGCCAGCAGCTTCGGTCAGGGGACCACCGGGGAGCTGTTTTTT. This encodes CASSFGQGTTGELFF. The chain employs TRBV7-9 and TRBJ2-2; possibly TRBD1 for D (6 bases). The CDR3 extends over 15 amino acids. Trimming left V 3 bases short and J 4 bases short, with 12 bases between. The V gene's germline CDR1 is SEHNR and CDR2 FQNEAQ (reference sequence).